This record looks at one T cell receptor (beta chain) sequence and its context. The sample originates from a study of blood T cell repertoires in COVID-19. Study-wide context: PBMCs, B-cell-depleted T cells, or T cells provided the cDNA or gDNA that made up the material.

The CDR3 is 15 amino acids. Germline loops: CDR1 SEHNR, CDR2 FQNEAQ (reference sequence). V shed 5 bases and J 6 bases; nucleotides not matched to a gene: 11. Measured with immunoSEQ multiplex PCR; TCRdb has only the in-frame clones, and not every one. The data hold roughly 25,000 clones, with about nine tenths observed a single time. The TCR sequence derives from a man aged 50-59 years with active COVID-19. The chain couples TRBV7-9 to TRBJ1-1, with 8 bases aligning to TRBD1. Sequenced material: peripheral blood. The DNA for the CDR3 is TGTGCCAGCAGCCCCCGGGACAGGAATTACCCTGAAGCTTTCTTT. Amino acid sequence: CASSPRDRNYPEAFF.